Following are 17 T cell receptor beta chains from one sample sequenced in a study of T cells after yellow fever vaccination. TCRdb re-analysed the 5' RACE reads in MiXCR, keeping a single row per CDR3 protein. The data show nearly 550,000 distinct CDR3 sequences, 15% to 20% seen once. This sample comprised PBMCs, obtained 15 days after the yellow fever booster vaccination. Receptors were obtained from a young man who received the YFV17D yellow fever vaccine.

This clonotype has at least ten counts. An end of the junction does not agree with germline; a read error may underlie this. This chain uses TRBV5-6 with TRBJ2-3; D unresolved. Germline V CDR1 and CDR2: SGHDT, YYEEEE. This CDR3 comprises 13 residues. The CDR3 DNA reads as TGTGCCAGCAGCTTGGGGCAGTTCGCCGGCTACCATTTT. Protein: CASSLGQFAGYHF.

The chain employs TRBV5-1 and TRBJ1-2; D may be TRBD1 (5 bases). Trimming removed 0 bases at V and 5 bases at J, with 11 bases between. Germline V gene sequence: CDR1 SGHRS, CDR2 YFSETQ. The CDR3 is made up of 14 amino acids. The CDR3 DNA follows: TGCGCCAGCAGCTTGGAGGCGGGACCGTATGGCTACACCTTC. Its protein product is CASSLEAGPYGYTF.

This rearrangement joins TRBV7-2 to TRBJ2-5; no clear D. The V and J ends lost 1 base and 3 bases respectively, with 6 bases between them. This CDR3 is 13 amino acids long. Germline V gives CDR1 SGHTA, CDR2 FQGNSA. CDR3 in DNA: TGTGCCAGCAGCTTAGGGCTAGAAGAGACCCAGTACTTC. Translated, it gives CASSLGLEETQYF.

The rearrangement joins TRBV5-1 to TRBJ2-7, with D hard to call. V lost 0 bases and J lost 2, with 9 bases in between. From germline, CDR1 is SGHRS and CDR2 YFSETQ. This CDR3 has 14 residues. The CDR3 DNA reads TGCGCCAGCAGCTTGGGTTGGGGTGCCTACGAGCAGTACTTC. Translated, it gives CASSLGWGAYEQYF.

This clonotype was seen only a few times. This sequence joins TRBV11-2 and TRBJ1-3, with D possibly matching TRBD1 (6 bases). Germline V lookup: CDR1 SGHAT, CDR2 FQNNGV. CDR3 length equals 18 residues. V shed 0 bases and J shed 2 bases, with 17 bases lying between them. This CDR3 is CASSLEEGTGYTGNTIYF. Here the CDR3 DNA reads TGTGCCAGCAGCTTAGAGGAGGGAACAGGGTACACTGGAAACACCATATATTTT.

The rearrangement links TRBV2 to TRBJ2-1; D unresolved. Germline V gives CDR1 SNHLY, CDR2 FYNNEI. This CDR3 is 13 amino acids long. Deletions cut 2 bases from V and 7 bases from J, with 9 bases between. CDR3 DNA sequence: TGTGCCAGCAGTGAATCGGAGTGGAATGAGCAGTTCTTC. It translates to CASSESEWNEQFF.

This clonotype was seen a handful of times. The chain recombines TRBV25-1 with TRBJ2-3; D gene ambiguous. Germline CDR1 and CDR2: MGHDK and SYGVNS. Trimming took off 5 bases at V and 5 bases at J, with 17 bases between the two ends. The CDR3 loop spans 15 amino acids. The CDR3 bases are TGTGCCAGCAGTTCGACCCCAGGTCTGAAAGATACGCAGTATTTT. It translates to CASSSTPGLKDTQYF.

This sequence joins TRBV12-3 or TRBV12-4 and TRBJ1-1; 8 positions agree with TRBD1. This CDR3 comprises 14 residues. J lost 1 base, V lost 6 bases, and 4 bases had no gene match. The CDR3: CASRTGQGNTEAFF. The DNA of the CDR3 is TGTGCCAGCAGAACAGGACAGGGGAACACTGAAGCTTTCTTT.

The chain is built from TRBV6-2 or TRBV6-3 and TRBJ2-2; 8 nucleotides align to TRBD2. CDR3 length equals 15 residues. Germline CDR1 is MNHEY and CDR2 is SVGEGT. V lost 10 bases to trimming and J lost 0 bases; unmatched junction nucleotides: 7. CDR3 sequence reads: CATAGGPANTGELFF. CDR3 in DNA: TGTGCCACGGCGGGAGGCCCTGCGAACACCGGGGAGCTGTTTTTT.

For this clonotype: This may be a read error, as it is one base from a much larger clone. CDR3 loop: CASSFSASSYEQYF. The CDR3 bases are TGTGCCAGCAGCTTTAGCGCGAGCTCCTACGAGCAGTACTTC. This sequence joins TRBV7-9 and TRBJ2-7; possibly TRBD2 for D (5 bases). CDR1 and CDR2 from the germline V gene are SEHNR and FQNEAQ (reference sequence). The CDR3 extends over 14 amino acids. Trimming shortened V by 3 bases and J by 0 bases, and 9 bases separated the two germline ends.

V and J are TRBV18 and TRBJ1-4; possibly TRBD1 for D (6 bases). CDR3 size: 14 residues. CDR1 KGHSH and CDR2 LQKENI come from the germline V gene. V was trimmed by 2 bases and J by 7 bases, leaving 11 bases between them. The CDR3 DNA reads TGTGCCAGCTCACCAGCAGGGGCGAGTGAAAAACTGTTTTTT. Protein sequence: CASSPAGASEKLFF.

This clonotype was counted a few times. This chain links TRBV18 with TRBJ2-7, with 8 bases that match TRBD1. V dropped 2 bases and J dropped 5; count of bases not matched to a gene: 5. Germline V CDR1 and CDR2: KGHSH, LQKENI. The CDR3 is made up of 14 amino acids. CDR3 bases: TGTGCCAGCTCACCAAGACAGGGGCCCCACGAGCAGTACTTC. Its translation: CASSPRQGPHEQYF.

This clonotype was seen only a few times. In DNA, the CDR3 is TGTGCCAGCAGTTTCCTTGACAGGGAAATCCTCGAGCAGTACTTC. Amino acid sequence: CASSFLDREILEQYF. V and J are TRBV28 and TRBJ2-7, with TRBD1 identical over 7 bases. This CDR3 comprises 15 residues. CDR1 is MDHEN and CDR2 is SYDVKM in the germline V gene. J gave up 6 bases and V 3 bases, and 11 bases lay outside the gene matches.

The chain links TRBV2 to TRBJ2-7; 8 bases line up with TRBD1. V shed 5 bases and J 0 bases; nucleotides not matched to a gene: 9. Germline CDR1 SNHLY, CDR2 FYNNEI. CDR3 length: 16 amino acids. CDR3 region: CASSTAQGAGSYEQYF. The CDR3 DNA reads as TGTGCCAGCAGTACCGCCCAGGGGGCGGGCTCCTACGAGCAGTACTTC.

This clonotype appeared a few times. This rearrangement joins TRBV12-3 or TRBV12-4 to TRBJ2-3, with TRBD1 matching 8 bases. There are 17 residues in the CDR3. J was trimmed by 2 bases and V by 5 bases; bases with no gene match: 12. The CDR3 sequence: CASSLQGASKITDTQYF. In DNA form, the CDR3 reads TGTGCCAGCAGTCTGCAGGGGGCTTCCAAGATCACAGATACGCAGTATTTT.

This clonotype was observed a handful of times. CDR3 in DNA: TGTGCCACCCTTAGCGGGGCCAGCTCCTACAATGAGCAGTTCTTC. Translation: CATLSGASSYNEQFF. V gene TRBV28 combines with J gene TRBJ2-1; TRBD2 aligns across 8 bases. Trimming took 10 bases from V and 0 from J; bases not matched to a gene: 8. CDR1 MDHEN and CDR2 SYDVKM come from the germline V gene. This CDR3 region has 15 residues.

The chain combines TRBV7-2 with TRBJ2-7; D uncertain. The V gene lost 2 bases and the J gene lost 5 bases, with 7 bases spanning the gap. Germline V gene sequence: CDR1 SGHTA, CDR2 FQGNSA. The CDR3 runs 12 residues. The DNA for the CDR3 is TGTGCCAGCAGCTTAATTAGAGACGAGCAGTACTTC. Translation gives CASSLIRDEQYF.